Presented here are 5 T cell receptor beta chains from one specimen sequenced in a study of glioma-infiltrating T cells after dendritic cell vaccination. Assay used: immunoSEQ multiplex PCR; TCRdb lists only in-frame clones, some missing. Of tens of thousands of clones listed, 85% to 90% were seen once; the top ten hold about 8.3%. Time point described: after dendritic cell vaccination, including at tumor progression/relapse. Sequenced here: blood, sampled after dendritic cell vaccination. Receptors originate from a human donor with glioblastoma.

Only a few counts were recorded for this clone. The CDR3 spells CASSERALARELFF. The CDR3 DNA reads TGTGCCAGCAGTGAGAGGGCCTTAGCCCGGGAGCTGTTTTTT. The gene calls are TRBV6-4 and TRBJ2-2; maybe TRBD2 (5 bases). Trimming took 3 bases from V and 9 from J, leaving 14 bases between them. The germline gives CDR1 MRHNA, CDR2 SNTAGT. CDR3 length equals 14 residues.

CDR3 sequence (DNA): TGCGCCAGCAGCCGGACAGGGGGCGCGAACACTGAAGCTTTCTTT. Translation gives CASSRTGGANTEAFF. The chain has TRBV5-1 and TRBJ1-1; the match to TRBD1 covers 11 bases. V lost 4 bases to trimming and J lost 1 base; unmatched junction nucleotides: 3. Looked up from germline, CDR1 is SGHRS and CDR2 is YFSETQ. The CDR3 covers 15 residues.

The chain joins TRBV27 to TRBJ1-2; no clear D gene. The CDR3 has 15 residues. V was trimmed by 5 bases and J by 4 bases, leaving 17 bases between them. The germline CDR1 and CDR2 sequences are MNHEY and SMNVEV (reference sequence). CDR3 loop: CASSPRTGPGYGYTF. For the CDR3, the DNA is TGTGCCAGCAGTCCCCGTACTGGCCCAGGCTATGGCTACACCTTC.

J is TRBJ1-5 and V is TRBV18; 7 bases line up with TRBD1. Germline loops: CDR1 KGHSH, CDR2 LQKENI. V was clipped by 1 base and J by 0 bases; unmatched bases: 9. The CDR3 is 18 residues long. The CDR3, as DNA: TGTGCCAGCTCACCACAAAGTTCGACAGGGAATAGCAATCAGCCCCAGCATTTT. It is translated as CASSPQSSTGNSNQPQHF.

The V call is TRBV29-1, the J call TRBJ1-1; TRBD1 matches at 9 bases. This CDR3 is built from 13 residues. Unmatched junction bases numbered 13, after V lost 6 bases and J lost 11 bases. Germline V gives CDR1 SQVTM, CDR2 ANQGSEA. CDR3 region: CSVAGQGLNRAFF. The CDR3 coding sequence is TGCAGCGTCGCGGGACAGGGTCTAAATCGGGCTTTCTTT.